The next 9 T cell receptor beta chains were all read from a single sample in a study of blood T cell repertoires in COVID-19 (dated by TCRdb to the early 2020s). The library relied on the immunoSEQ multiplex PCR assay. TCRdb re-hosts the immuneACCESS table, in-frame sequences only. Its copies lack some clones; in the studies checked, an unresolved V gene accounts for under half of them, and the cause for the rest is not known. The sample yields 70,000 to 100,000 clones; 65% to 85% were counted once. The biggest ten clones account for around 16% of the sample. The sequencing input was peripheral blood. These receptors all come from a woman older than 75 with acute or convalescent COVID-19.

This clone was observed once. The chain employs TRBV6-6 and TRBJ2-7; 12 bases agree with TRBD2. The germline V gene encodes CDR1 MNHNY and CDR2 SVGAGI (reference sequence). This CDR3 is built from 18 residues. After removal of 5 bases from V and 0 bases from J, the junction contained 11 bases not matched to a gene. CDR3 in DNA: TGTGCCAGCAGTCGGGCTAGCGGGGGGGCGAGAGTCTCCTACGAGCAGTACTTC. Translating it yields CASSRASGGARVSYEQYF.

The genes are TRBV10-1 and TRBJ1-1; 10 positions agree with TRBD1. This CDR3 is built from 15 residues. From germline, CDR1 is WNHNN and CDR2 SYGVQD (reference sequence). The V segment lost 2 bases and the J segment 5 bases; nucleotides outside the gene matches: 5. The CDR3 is CASSEGGQGWTEAFF. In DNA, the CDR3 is TGCGCCAGCAGTGAGGGGGGACAGGGGTGGACTGAAGCTTTCTTT.

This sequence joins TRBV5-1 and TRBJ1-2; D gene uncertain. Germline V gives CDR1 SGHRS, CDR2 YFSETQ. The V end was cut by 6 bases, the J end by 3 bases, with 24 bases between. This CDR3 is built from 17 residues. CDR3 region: CASKERGGNPGDYGYTF. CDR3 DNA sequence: TGCGCCAGCAAGGAGAGAGGCGGAAACCCGGGTGACTATGGCTACACCTTC.

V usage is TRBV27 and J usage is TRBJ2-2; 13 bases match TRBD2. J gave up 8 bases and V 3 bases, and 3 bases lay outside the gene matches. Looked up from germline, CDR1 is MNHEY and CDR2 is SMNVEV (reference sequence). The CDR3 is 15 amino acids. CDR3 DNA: TGTGCCAGCAGTTTCCGGACTAGCGGGGGAGGGGAGCTGTTTTTT. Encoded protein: CASSFRTSGGGELFF.

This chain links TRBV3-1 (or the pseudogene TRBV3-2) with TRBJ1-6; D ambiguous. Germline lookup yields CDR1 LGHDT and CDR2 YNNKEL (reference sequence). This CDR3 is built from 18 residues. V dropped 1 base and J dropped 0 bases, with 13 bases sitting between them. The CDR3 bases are TGTGCCAGCAGCCAAGGAGGCACCAAAAGCTCCTATAATTCACCCCTCCACTTT. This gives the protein CASSQGGTKSSYNSPLHF.

The CDR3 here is CASSTARSYEQYF. For the CDR3, the DNA is TGTGCCAGTTCGACAGCACGTTCCTACGAGCAGTACTTC. The chain recombines TRBV19 with TRBJ2-7; D perhaps matches TRBD1 (5 bases). V lost 8 bases to trimming and J lost 1 base, with 12 bases between them. This CDR3 is built from 13 residues. CDR1 LNHDA and CDR2 SQIVND come from the germline V gene (reference sequence).

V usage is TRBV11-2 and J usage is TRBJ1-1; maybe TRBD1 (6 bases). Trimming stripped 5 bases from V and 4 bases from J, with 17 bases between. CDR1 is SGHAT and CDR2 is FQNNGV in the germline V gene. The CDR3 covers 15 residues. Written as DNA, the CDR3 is TGTGCCAGCAGCCCCCAGGGGCGGTTTCTCACTGAAGCTTTCTTT. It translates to CASSPQGRFLTEAFF.

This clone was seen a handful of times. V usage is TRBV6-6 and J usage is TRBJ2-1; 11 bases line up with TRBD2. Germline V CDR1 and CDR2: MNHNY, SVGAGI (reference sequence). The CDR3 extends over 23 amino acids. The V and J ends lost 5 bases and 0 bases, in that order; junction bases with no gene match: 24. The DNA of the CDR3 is TGTGCCAGCAGTCCCGCCACTATGTCCCGGTGGCTAGCGGGGGGCAGCTCCTACAATGAGCAGTTCTTC. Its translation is CASSPATMSRWLAGGSSYNEQFF.

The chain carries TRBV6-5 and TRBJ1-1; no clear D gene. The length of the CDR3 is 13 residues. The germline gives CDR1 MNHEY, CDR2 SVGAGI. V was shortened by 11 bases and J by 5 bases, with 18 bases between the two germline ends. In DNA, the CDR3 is TGTGCCTTTCAGGCGGAGGGCAGAACTGAAGCTTTCTTT. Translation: CAFQAEGRTEAFF.